The entry below gives a single T cell receptor beta chain sequence along with its context. TCRdb's copy holds only in-frame clones and misses some; the assay was immunoSEQ multiplex PCR. Among around 34,000 clones, around 80% were seen once, and the ten largest hold about 14%. This entry belongs to a study of OX40 agonist ivuxolimab in advanced cancers. The starting material was CD4+ or CD8+ T cells sorted from blood, obtained in a trial of the OX40 agonist ivuxolimab. This sequence was found in an adult with an advanced solid tumor such as melanoma, head and neck, liver or kidney cancer.

CDR3 nucleotide sequence: TGTGCCAGCAGTTTAGGCTACACTGAAGCTTTCTTT. This gives the protein CASSLGYTEAFF. J is TRBJ1-1 and V is TRBV28; D call uncertain. The CDR3 loop spans 12 amino acids. V was shortened by 2 bases and J by 3 bases, with 4 bases between the two germline ends. The V gene's germline CDR1 is MDHEN and CDR2 SYDVKM.